These 32 T cell receptor beta chains were sequenced from one sample in a study of OX40 agonist ivuxolimab in advanced cancers. Sequencing used immunoSEQ multiplex PCR; TCRdb keeps in-frame clones, though not all of them. The sample comprises more than 100,000 clones, approximately 92% of which are singletons, and 0.55% rests with the top ten. The sample was CD4+ or CD8+ T cells sorted from blood, taken in a trial of the OX40 agonist ivuxolimab. These TCRs come from an adult with an advanced solid tumor such as melanoma, head and neck, liver or kidney cancer.

The J gene is TRBJ1-6, the V gene TRBV13, with no clear D. The germline V gene encodes CDR1 PRHDT and CDR2 FYEKMQ (reference sequence). Trimming cost V 4 bases and J 11 bases, with 9 bases left between them. The CDR3 contains 12 residues. CDR3 residues: CASSSPRAPLHF. CDR3 bases: TGTGCCAGCAGCTCTCCCCGGGCACCCCTCCACTTT.

The chain has TRBV18 and TRBJ2-1; TRBD2 aligns across 14 bases. Germline V gene data show CDR1 as KGHSH and CDR2 as LQKENI. With 5 bases clipped from V and 6 bases from J, the junction kept 12 bases outside the gene matches. This CDR3 is built from 18 residues. CDR3 nucleotide sequence: TGTGCCAGCTCATCCCAGACTAGCGGGGGGGGGATCCTCAATGAGCAGTTCTTC. Encoded protein: CASSSQTSGGGILNEQFF.

The CDR3 sequence is CASSIDRGLEYEQYF. CDR3 DNA sequence: TGTGCCAGTAGTATCGACAGGGGGCTTGAATACGAGCAGTACTTC. The genes are TRBV19 and TRBJ2-7, with TRBD1 identical over 10 bases. This CDR3 has 15 amino acids. V lost 3 bases to trimming and J lost 4 bases; unmatched junction nucleotides: 6. Germline CDR1 reads LNHDA; CDR2 reads SQIVND (reference sequence).

The CDR3 loop reads CASSPGGQGGTQPQHF. Written as DNA, the CDR3 is TGTGCCAGCTCACCGGGGGGGCAGGGGGGTACCCAGCCCCAGCATTTT. V is TRBV18 and J is TRBJ1-5; 7 bases align to TRBD1. Trimming took 3 bases from V and 7 from J; bases not matched to a gene: 12. From germline, CDR1 is KGHSH and CDR2 LQKENI. The CDR3 is 16 residues long. The variable domain in full, with the rest retrieved from reference TRBV18 and TRBJ1-5, is NAGVMQNPRHLVRRRGQEARLRCSPMKGHSHVYWYRQLPEEGLKFMVYLQKENIIDESGMPKERFSAEFPKEGPSILRIQQVVRGDSAAYFCASSPGGQGGTQPQHFGDGTRLSIL.

The V call is TRBV7-2, the J call TRBJ2-2; TRBD1 aligns across 8 bases. This CDR3 spans 15 amino acids. Losses at the gene ends were 5 bases for V and 2 bases for J; bases not matched to a gene: 4. Germline CDR1 and CDR2: SGHTA and FQGNSA. The CDR3 reads CASSLDRANTGELFF. DNA of the CDR3: TGTGCCAGCAGCCTGGACAGGGCAAACACCGGGGAGCTGTTTTTT. Combining the CDR3 with reference TRBV7-2 and TRBJ2-2 gives the whole variable domain GAGVSQSPSNKVTEKGKDVELRCDPISGHTALYWYRQSLGQGLEFLIYFQGNSAPDKSGLPSDRFSAERTGGSVSTLTIQRTQQEDSAVYLCASSLDRANTGELFFGEGSRLTVL.

The CDR3 DNA reads TGTGCCAGCAACCGTGGACAGGGAGGAGATGGCTACACCTTC. Amino acids: CASNRGQGGDGYTF. This chain uses TRBV7-8 with TRBJ1-2; 8 bases map to TRBD1. There are 14 residues in the CDR3. CDR1 SGHVS and CDR2 FQNEAQ come from the germline V gene. V was clipped by 7 bases and J by 6 bases; unmatched bases: 10.

This rearrangement joins TRBV5-1 to TRBJ2-1, with 11 bases lining up with TRBD2. CDR1 SGHRS and CDR2 YFSETQ come from the germline V gene. This CDR3 spans 16 amino acids. The ends lost 0 bases at V and 8 bases at J; junction bases unmatched: 7. The CDR3 DNA reads as TGCGCCAGCAGCTTGGCCGCACTAGCGGGGGTGGATGAGCAGTTCTTC. This encodes CASSLAALAGVDEQFF.

The rearrangement links TRBV2 to TRBJ2-2; no reliable D call. V dropped 2 bases and J dropped 2 bases, with 6 bases sitting between them. The length of the CDR3 is 14 residues. Germline V gene sequence: CDR1 SNHLY, CDR2 FYNNEI. CDR3 in amino acids: CASSERRNTGELFF. Written as DNA, the CDR3 is TGTGCCAGCAGTGAAAGACGTAACACCGGGGAGCTGTTTTTT.

This chain links TRBV5-8 with TRBJ1-4; D uncertain. This CDR3 is 16 amino acids long. Trimming stripped 0 bases from V and 0 bases from J, with 9 bases between. From germline, CDR1 is SGHTS and CDR2 YDEGEE. Written as DNA, the CDR3 is TGTGCCAGCAGCTTGGGTCGAAGGGCAACTAATGAAAAACTGTTTTTT. This translates into CASSLGRRATNEKLFF.

The chain links TRBV6-5 to TRBJ2-7; TRBD1 matches 8 bases. The germline gives CDR1 MNHEY, CDR2 SVGAGI. This CDR3 is built from 13 residues. V shed 6 bases and J 5 bases; nucleotides not matched to a gene: 6. This chain's CDR3 is CASRGQGGNEQYF. The CDR3 bases are TGTGCCAGCAGAGGACAGGGAGGAAACGAGCAGTACTTC.

CDR3 loop: CAWTGQGNSPLHF. CDR3 in DNA: TGTGCCTGGACTGGACAGGGGAATTCACCCCTCCACTTT. The chain recombines TRBV30 with TRBJ1-6; 9 bases line up with TRBD1. CDR3 length: 13 amino acids. The V gene end was trimmed by 4 bases and the J gene end by 7 bases; junction bases not matched to a gene: 2. CDR1 and CDR2 (germline): GTSNPN, SVGIG (reference sequence).

This chain uses TRBV6-6 with TRBJ2-5; 11 bases align to TRBD2. With V trimmed by 6 bases and J by 5 bases, 8 bases remained unmatched. The germline gives CDR1 MNHNY, CDR2 SVGAGI (reference sequence). The CDR3 covers 15 residues. In nucleotides, the CDR3 is TGTGCCAGCAGCCACTCGGGACTAGCGGTCGAGACCCAGTACTTC. Protein: CASSHSGLAVETQYF.

The chain uses TRBV28 and TRBJ2-7, with 7 nucleotides matching TRBD1. Germline V gene sequence: CDR1 MDHEN, CDR2 SYDVKM. This CDR3 contains 15 residues. V shed 1 base, J shed 3 bases, and the junction held 6 bases outside the gene matches. In nucleotides, the CDR3 is TGTGCCAGCAGTTTATCGGGACAGAGCTACTACGAGCAGTACTTC. It specifies CASSLSGQSYYEQYF.

Written as DNA, the CDR3 is TGTGCCAGCAGCACACGGGCCCTGGGGACCGGAAACACCATATATTTT. Translated, it gives CASSTRALGTGNTIYF. The chain combines TRBV7-8 with TRBJ1-3; D is perhaps TRBD1 (5 bases). Germline V gene data show CDR1 as SGHVS and CDR2 as FQNEAQ. Trimming pared 5 bases from V and 4 bases from J, leaving 18 bases between. The CDR3 sequence is 16 residues long.

In this sample, this clone turned up once. The rearrangement joins TRBV7-2 to TRBJ2-1; unclear D gene. CDR3 length: 16 residues. V dropped 4 bases and J dropped 8 bases, with 21 bases sitting between them. In germline, CDR1 is SGHTA, CDR2 FQGNSA. The CDR3 loop reads CASSSSRVSSTYEQFF. The CDR3 coding sequence is TGTGCCAGCAGCTCCAGTAGGGTCTCATCCACCTATGAGCAGTTCTTC.

The J gene is TRBJ2-4, the V gene TRBV6-5; D call uncertain. The CDR3 is 14 amino acids. V was shortened by 7 bases and J by 0 bases, with 10 bases between the two germline ends. Germline CDR1 MNHEY, CDR2 SVGAGI. CDR3 coding DNA: TGTGCCAGCACCGACGGTTTAGCCAAAAACATTCAGTACTTC. This codes for CASTDGLAKNIQYF.

V is TRBV27 and J is TRBJ1-2; 7 positions agree with TRBD1. V shed 0 bases, J shed 8 bases, and the junction held 12 bases outside the gene matches. This CDR3 contains 16 residues. Germline V gene data show CDR1 as MNHEY and CDR2 as SMNVEV (reference sequence). The CDR3 protein is CASSLSDRMGAFGYTF. CDR3 nucleotide sequence: TGTGCCAGCAGTTTATCGGACAGGATGGGGGCTTTCGGCTACACCTTC.

The genes are TRBV2 and TRBJ1-1, with 8 bases identical to TRBD1. Germline V lookup: CDR1 SNHLY, CDR2 FYNNEI. Trimming cost V 6 bases and J 4 bases; bases outside gene matches: 10. This CDR3 is built from 15 residues. CDR3 sequence: CASRPDRVLSTEAFF. Here the CDR3 DNA reads TGTGCCAGCAGGCCGGACAGGGTCCTCAGCACTGAAGCTTTCTTT.

This chain uses TRBV6-5 with TRBJ1-2; 8 bases are a match to TRBD1. The V gene end was trimmed by 6 bases and the J gene end by 8 bases; junction bases not matched to a gene: 8. The CDR3 length is 13 residues. Germline CDR1 and CDR2: MNHEY and SVGAGI. CDR3 residues: CASREGQEGGYTF. For the CDR3, the DNA is TGTGCCAGCAGGGAGGGACAGGAAGGGGGCTACACCTTC.

This chain connects TRBV7-8 to TRBJ2-7, with TRBD1 as a possible D gene (5 bases). The length of the CDR3 is 15 residues. The ends were cut back, 5 bases at V and 2 bases at J, with 16 bases in the middle. The germline V gene has CDR1 SGHVS and CDR2 FQNEAQ. Here the CDR3 DNA reads TGTGCCAGCAGCCCAACCGAAGGGGCGGCCTACGAGCAGTACTTC. This encodes CASSPTEGAAYEQYF. Full variable domain (outside the CDR3, taken from reference TRBV7-8 and TRBJ2-7): GAGVSQSPRYKVAKRGQDVALRCDPISGHVSLFWYQQALGQGPEFLTYFQNEAQLDKSGLPSDRFFAERPEGSVSTLKIQRTQQEDSAVYLCASSPTEGAAYEQYFGPGTRLTVT.

This clone was seen a single time. CDR3 region: CAWMGAFGTGELFF. DNA for the CDR3: TGTGCCTGGATGGGGGCTTTCGGCACCGGGGAGCTGTTTTTT. The chain links TRBV30 to TRBJ2-2, with D perhaps matching TRBD1 (6 bases). This CDR3 has 14 residues. Germline lookup yields CDR1 GTSNPN and CDR2 SVGIG (reference sequence). V dropped 4 bases and J dropped 4 bases, with 13 bases sitting between them. Filled out from reference TRBV30 and TRBJ2-2, the complete variable domain reads SQTIHQWPATLVQPVGSPLSLECTVEGTSNPNLYWYRQAAGRGLQLLFYSVGIGQISSEVPQNLSASRPQDRQFILSSKKLLLSDSGFYLCAWMGAFGTGELFFGEGSRLTVL.

The gene calls are TRBV6-1 and TRBJ2-7, with 9 bases aligning to TRBD1. From germline, CDR1 is MNHNS and CDR2 SASEGT. V was pared by 6 bases and J by 1 base, with 7 bases of the junction left unmatched. The CDR3 has 15 residues. CDR3: CASSLQGAPSYEQYF. CDR3 DNA sequence: TGTGCCAGCAGCTTACAGGGGGCCCCATCCTACGAGCAGTACTTC.

The V gene is TRBV19, the J gene TRBJ1-1; tentative D call: TRBD1 (5 bases). With 6 bases removed from V and 1 base from J, the gap between germline ends came to 12 bases. CDR1 and CDR2 from the germline V gene are LNHDA and SQIVND (reference sequence). The CDR3 contains 14 residues. The CDR3, as DNA: TGTGCCAGTAGAGTGGGGCAGCAGAACACTGAAGCTTTCTTT. Translated: CASRVGQQNTEAFF.

The chain links TRBV19 to TRBJ1-1; D unresolved. V was clipped by 4 bases and J by 8 bases, with 11 bases between them. The CDR3 has 12 amino acids. Germline loops: CDR1 LNHDA, CDR2 SQIVND (reference sequence). Here the CDR3 reads CASSKRATEAFF. CDR3 nucleotide sequence: TGTGCCAGTAGTAAGCGGGCGACCGAAGCTTTCTTT.

The chain is built from TRBV5-1 and TRBJ2-5; tentatively, D is TRBD1 (5 bases). Germline loops: CDR1 SGHRS, CDR2 YFSETQ. The CDR3 sequence is 13 residues long. Trimming took off 3 bases at V and 4 bases at J, with 10 bases between the two ends. The CDR3 coding sequence is TGCGCCAGCAGCTCACAAGGGGCAGAGACCCAGTACTTC. It codes for CASSSQGAETQYF.

The gene calls are TRBV5-4 and TRBJ2-3, with D tentatively TRBD2 (5 bases). This CDR3 spans 14 amino acids. The germline gives CDR1 SGHNT, CDR2 YYREEE (reference sequence). V was cut by 1 base and J by 5 bases, with 11 bases left in between. CDR3 residues: CASSLSLARDTQYF. In nucleotides, the CDR3 is TGTGCCAGCAGCTTGAGTCTAGCCCGAGATACGCAGTATTTT. Together with reference TRBV5-4 and TRBJ2-3, the CDR3 gives the full variable domain: ETGVTQSPTHLIKTRGQQVTLRCSSQSGHNTVSWYQQALGQGPQFIFQYYREEENGRGNFPPRFSGLQFPNYSSELNVNALELDDSALYLCASSLSLARDTQYFGPGTRLTVL.

This clone was observed once. The genes are TRBV5-4 and TRBJ1-4; 7 nucleotides agree with TRBD1. The CDR3 length is 14 residues. Trimming removed 0 bases from V and 7 bases from J; junction bases left unmatched: 3. Germline assignment: CDR1 SGHNT and CDR2 YYREEE (reference sequence). CDR3 region: CASSLDRGGEKLFF. The CDR3 DNA reads as TGTGCCAGCAGCTTGGACAGGGGTGGTGAAAAACTGTTTTTT.

This rearrangement joins TRBV27 to TRBJ2-4; perhaps TRBD2 as D (6 bases). The CDR3 is 17 residues long. V lost 6 bases to trimming and J lost 1 base, with 19 bases between them. CDR1 and CDR2 from the germline V gene are MNHEY and SMNVEV (reference sequence). In DNA form, the CDR3 reads TGTGCCAGCAGCCCCCCCAAGGGTGGGGGGGCCAAAAACATTCAGTACTTC. Translating gives CASSPPKGGGAKNIQYF.

The chain recombines TRBV27 with TRBJ1-6; D possibly corresponds to TRBD1 (6 bases). This CDR3 is 16 amino acids long. Germline assignment: CDR1 MNHEY and CDR2 SMNVEV (reference sequence). The V and J ends lost 7 bases and 6 bases respectively, with 19 bases between them. The CDR3 bases are TGTGCCAGCAAGCTGTCACGGGGGCAGATTAATTCACCCCTCCACTTT. It codes for CASKLSRGQINSPLHF.

This chain connects TRBV7-9 to TRBJ1-5; D gene ambiguous. V lost 3 bases and J lost 5, with 8 bases in between. The germline V gene has CDR1 SEHNR and CDR2 FQNEAQ (reference sequence). The length of the CDR3 is 13 residues. CDR3 bases: TGTGCCAGCAGCTTCTCCTCTGATCAGCCCCAGCATTTT. This gives the protein CASSFSSDQPQHF.

This sequence joins TRBV6-5 and TRBJ1-5; no definite D call. CDR1 and CDR2 (germline): MNHEY, SVGAGI. Trimming shortened V by 6 bases and J by 0 bases, and 6 bases separated the two germline ends. This CDR3 has 13 amino acids. Written as DNA, the CDR3 is TGTGCCAGCAGCCCACCTAGCAATCAGCCCCAGCATTTT. This encodes CASSPPSNQPQHF.

This clone was found once. V is TRBV29-1 and J is TRBJ2-2; perhaps TRBD1 as D (6 bases). V lost 5 bases and J lost 2, with 12 bases in between. Germline V gives CDR1 SQVTM, CDR2 ANQGSEA. The CDR3 consists of 14 residues. CDR3 protein: CSVTGTSNTGELFF. CDR3 DNA sequence: TGCAGCGTTACCGGGACATCAAACACCGGGGAGCTGTTTTTT.